The 21 T cell receptor beta chains presented below share a single source sample, sequenced in a study of T-cell memory formation after mild COVID-19. TCRdb reanalysed the 5' RACE reads using MiXCR and keeps one entry per CDR3 protein. The data show a few hundred thousand distinct CDR3 sequences, 15% to 20% seen once. Sequencing was performed on PBMCs or a T cell subset sorted from them (not recorded which). Receptors originate from a man between 18 and 29 years old who had mild COVID-19 (a few samples of this study predate the infection). Cell type and time point are not known.

CDR3 DNA: TGTGCCAGCAGTCCCGGGACTAGCGGGTTTTACAACGAGCAGTACTTC. Translated, it gives CASSPGTSGFYNEQYF. V is TRBV27 and J is TRBJ2-7, with 12 nucleotides matching TRBD2. The CDR3 sequence is 16 residues long. Germline loops: CDR1 MNHEY, CDR2 SMNVEV (reference sequence). V lost 5 bases and J lost 5; bases outside the gene matches: 10.

This sequence joins TRBV6-6 and TRBJ2-2; 10 bases agree with TRBD1. CDR3 length: 16 amino acids. Unmatched junction bases numbered 10, after V lost 5 bases and J lost 7 bases. Germline assignment: CDR1 MNHNY and CDR2 SVGAGI (reference sequence). CDR3 coding DNA: TGTGCCAGCAGTAACCGGGACAGGGGATTGGTCGGGGAGCTGTTTTTT. Protein: CASSNRDRGLVGELFF.

This clonotype was counted only a few times. The chain employs TRBV5-6 and TRBJ2-1; the D gene is possibly TRBD1 (5 bases). The CDR3 consists of 16 residues. Per germline, CDR1 SGHDT and CDR2 YYEEEE. V was cut by 0 bases and J by 6 bases, with 16 bases left in between. The CDR3 DNA follows: TGTGCCAGCAGCTTGGTAACTCGTGGGGCAACCAATGAGCAGTTCTTC. Its translation: CASSLVTRGATNEQFF. The full variable domain, completed using reference TRBV5-6 and TRBJ2-1, is DAGVTQSPTHLIKTRGQQVTLRCSPKSGHDTVSWYQQALGQGPQFIFQYYEEEERQRGNFPDRFSGHQFPNYSSELNVNALLLGDSALYLCASSLVTRGATNEQFFGPGTRLTVL.

This chain joins TRBV18 and TRBJ1-5, with no clear D. Per germline, CDR1 KGHSH and CDR2 LQKENI. Trimming shortened V by 1 base and J by 5 bases, and 15 bases separated the two germline ends. CDR3 length equals 16 residues. CDR3 in amino acids: CASSPRPAGVDQPQHF. DNA for the CDR3: TGTGCCAGCTCACCACGGCCCGCCGGGGTCGATCAGCCCCAGCATTTT.

The table lists this clonotype with a few counts. The CDR3 nucleotides read TGTGCCAGCAGTGAAGCGCTTGGGTCATGGGCTCAGCCCCAGCATTTT. This translates into CASSEALGSWAQPQHF. The chain couples TRBV6-1 to TRBJ1-5; D call uncertain. V was cut by 0 bases and J by 6 bases, with 15 bases left in between. The CDR3 contains 16 residues. Per the germline V gene, CDR1 is MNHNS and CDR2 is SASEGT.

This clonotype has just a few counts. This chain joins TRBV15 and TRBJ1-1; D is ambiguous. Trimming stripped 1 base from V and 4 bases from J, with 4 bases between. CDR3 length equals 12 residues. CDR1 and CDR2 (germline): LNHNV, YYDKDF (reference sequence). The CDR3 sequence: CATSRVGTEAFF. Written as DNA, the CDR3 is TGTGCCACCAGCAGAGTCGGCACTGAAGCTTTCTTT. The complete variable domain, with remaining parts taken from reference TRBV15 and TRBJ1-1, reads DAMVIQNPRYQVTQFGKPVTLSCSQTLNHNVMYWYQQKSSQAPKLLFHYYDKDFNNEADTPDNFQSRRPNTSFCFLDIRSPGLGDTAMYLCATSRVGTEAFFGQGTRLTVV.

This clonotype occurred many times. This sequence joins TRBV12-3 or TRBV12-4 and TRBJ1-5, with a tentative D call TRBD1 (5 bases). Trimming removed 5 bases at V and 5 bases at J, with 10 bases between. This CDR3 comprises 13 residues. CDR3 DNA sequence: TGTGCCAGCAGTCCGCAGGGTTATCAGCCCCAGCATTTT. Translated, it gives CASSPQGYQPQHF.

In this sample, this clonotype turned up a few times. The J gene is TRBJ1-5, the V gene TRBV4-3; D is ambiguous. Germline V lookup: CDR1 LGHNA, CDR2 YSLEER. The CDR3 sequence is 14 residues long. The V and J ends lost 0 bases and 5 bases respectively, with 8 bases between them. CDR3 protein: CASSQERGDQPQHF. CDR3 coding DNA: TGCGCCAGCAGCCAAGAACGCGGGGATCAGCCCCAGCATTTT.

The table lists this clonotype with many counts. V and J are TRBV6-6 and TRBJ2-3; D not resolved. Trimming stripped 4 bases from V and 5 bases from J, with 7 bases between. CDR1 MNHNY and CDR2 SVGAGI come from the germline V gene (reference sequence). The CDR3 runs 12 residues. DNA of the CDR3: TGTGCCAGCAGTTCTCTTGGAGATACGCAGTATTTT. Its translation: CASSSLGDTQYF.

Only a few counts were recorded for this clonotype. This chain connects TRBV7-9 to TRBJ2-2; D is ambiguous. In germline, CDR1 is SEHNR, CDR2 FQNEAQ (reference sequence). Trimming removed 7 bases from V and 7 bases from J, with 16 bases in between. The CDR3 runs to 14 residues. The CDR3, as DNA: TGTGCCAGCAAAGCACCAGAGTCGATCGGGGAGCTGTTTTTT. As protein: CASKAPESIGELFF.

The chain couples TRBV6-2 or TRBV6-3 to TRBJ2-7; D remains unclear. The V gene lost 6 bases and the J gene lost 0 bases, with 12 bases spanning the gap. CDR1 MNHEY and CDR2 SVGEGT come from the germline V gene. CDR3 size: 14 residues. CDR3 sequence: CASSLYGRSYEQYV. For the CDR3, the DNA is TGTGCCAGCAGCCTTTACGGTCGCTCCTACGAGCAGTACGTC.

This clonotype was seen only a few times. This sequence joins TRBV7-8 and TRBJ2-1; unclear D gene. The CDR3 totals 13 residues. V was shortened by 4 bases and J by 10 bases, with 14 bases between the two germline ends. Germline V gene sequence: CDR1 SGHVS, CDR2 FQNEAQ. In DNA, the CDR3 is TGTGCCAGCAGCTGGGGTGGGAATAGCGAGCAGTTCTTC. It encodes CASSWGGNSEQFF. Based on the CDR3 plus reference TRBV7-8 and TRBJ2-1, the full variable domain is GAGVSQSPRYKVAKRGQDVALRCDPISGHVSLFWYQQALGQGPEFLTYFQNEAQLDKSGLPSDRFFAERPEGSVSTLKIQRTQQEDSAVYLCASSWGGNSEQFFGPGTRLTVL.

About this clonotype itself: No conserved phenylalanine or tryptophan ends this CDR3, so it is likely a read error. No DNA is shown, since the ends of the CDR3 on it are uncertain; the CDR3 is the one TCRdb lists. J is TRBJ2-5 and V is TRBV5-1; no check of the table's D call, TRBD1, against the DNA was made. Germline CDR1 is SGHRS and CDR2 is YFSETQ. With termini counted, the CDR3 has 13 amino acids. CDR3 sequence: CASSLTGEETLHL.

This clonotype was recorded a few times. The genes are TRBV20-1 and TRBJ1-4; D gene ambiguous. The germline V gene encodes CDR1 DFQATT and CDR2 SNEGSKA (reference sequence). This CDR3 contains 13 residues. Trimming left V 6 bases short and J 6 bases short, with 14 bases between. The CDR3 DNA sequence: TGCAGTGCCGGAATAGGGAGGGATGAAAAACTGTTTTTT. Its translation: CSAGIGRDEKLFF.

This clonotype was observed a few times. This chain's CDR3 is CSAGTVKETQYF. The CDR3 nucleotides read TGCAGTGCGGGGACAGTAAAAGAGACCCAGTACTTC. V usage is TRBV20-1 and J usage is TRBJ2-5; 7 nucleotides line up with TRBD1. The ends lost 6 bases at V and 3 bases at J; junction bases unmatched: 4. The CDR3 totals 12 residues. Germline V CDR1 and CDR2: DFQATT, SNEGSKA (reference sequence).

This clonotype was observed a few times. V is TRBV7-7 and J is TRBJ1-1; D might be TRBD1 (6 bases). The CDR3 is made up of 13 amino acids. CDR1 and CDR2 from the germline V gene are SSHAT and FNYEAQ (reference sequence). The CDR3 here is CATGRTENTEAFF. The CDR3 nucleotides read TGTGCTACTGGGCGGACAGAGAACACTGAAGCTTTCTTT. Supplemented by reference TRBV7-7 and TRBJ1-1, the full variable domain reads GAGVSQSPRYKVTKRGQDVTLRCDPISSHATLYWYQQALGQGPEFLTYFNYEAQPDKSGLPSDRFSAERPEGSISTLTIQRTEQRDSAMYRCATGRTENTEAFFGQGTRLTVV.

This clonotype turned up a few times. This chain links TRBV9 with TRBJ1-6, with 11 bases that match TRBD1. V was pared by 6 bases and J by 2 bases, with 7 bases of the junction left unmatched. The CDR3 has 17 amino acids. Germline-derived CDR1 and CDR2 are SGDLS and YYNGEE. CDR3 sequence: CASNEGQGVPYNSPLHF. The CDR3 region has the DNA TGTGCCAGCAACGAGGGACAGGGGGTGCCCTATAATTCACCCCTCCACTTT.

This clonotype was recorded many times. The genes are TRBV27 and TRBJ1-4, with 7 bases identical to TRBD1. The CDR3 spans 14 residues. Germline V gives CDR1 MNHEY, CDR2 SMNVEV (reference sequence). V shed 5 bases, J shed 0 bases, and the junction held 0 bases outside the gene matches. The DNA of the CDR3 is TGTGCCAGCAGTACAGGGGCAACTAATGAAAAACTGTTTTTT. Its protein is CASSTGATNEKLFF. The full variable domain, completed using reference TRBV27 and TRBJ1-4, is EAQVTQNPRYLITVTGKKLTVTCSQNMNHEYMSWYRQDPGLGLRQIYYSMNVEVTDKGDVPEGYKVSRKEKRNFPLILESPSPNQTSLYFCASSTGATNEKLFFGSGTQLSVL.

This clonotype came up a few times. The J gene is TRBJ1-5, the V gene TRBV20-1; 9 positions agree with TRBD1. The CDR3 runs 17 residues. Trimming cost V 2 bases and J 1 base; bases outside gene matches: 9. From germline, CDR1 is DFQATT and CDR2 SNEGSKA (reference sequence). Here the CDR3 DNA reads TGCAGTGCTAGAAACAACAGGGGGCGGTTCAGCAATCAGCCCCAGCATTTT. This encodes CSARNNRGRFSNQPQHF.

This clonotype has only a few counts. This sequence joins TRBV28 and TRBJ1-2; the D gene is possibly TRBD1 (5 bases). The CDR3 has 16 amino acids. The V gene lost 2 bases and the J gene lost 4 bases, with 17 bases spanning the gap. CDR1 and CDR2 (germline): MDHEN, SYDVKM. Written as DNA, the CDR3 is TGTGCCAGCAGTTTAAACTCACTCAGGGTGCTCTATGGCTACACCTTC. Its translation: CASSLNSLRVLYGYTF.

This CDR3 is CASSQGEGTVPNTF. CDR3 coding DNA: TGCGCCAGCAGCCAAGGGGAGGGGACGGTCCCCAACACCTTC. V and J are TRBV4-3 and TRBJ1-2; TRBD1 might be the D (5 bases). The CDR3 sequence is 14 residues long. Germline V CDR1 and CDR2: LGHNA, YSLEER. V dropped 1 base and J dropped 12 bases, with 18 bases sitting between them.